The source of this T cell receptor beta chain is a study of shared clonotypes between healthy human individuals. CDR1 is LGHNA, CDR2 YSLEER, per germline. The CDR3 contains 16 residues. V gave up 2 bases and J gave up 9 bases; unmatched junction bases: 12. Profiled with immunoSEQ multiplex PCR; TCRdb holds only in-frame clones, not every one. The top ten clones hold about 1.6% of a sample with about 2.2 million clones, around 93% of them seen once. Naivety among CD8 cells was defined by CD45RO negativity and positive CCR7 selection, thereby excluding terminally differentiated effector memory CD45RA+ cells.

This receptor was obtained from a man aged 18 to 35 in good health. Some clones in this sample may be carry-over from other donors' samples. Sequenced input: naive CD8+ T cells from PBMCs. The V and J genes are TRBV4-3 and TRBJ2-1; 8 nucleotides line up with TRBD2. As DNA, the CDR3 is TGCGCCAGCAGCCAAAACCCAGCTAGCGGGCTGACTGAGCAGTTCTTC. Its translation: CASSQNPASGLTEQFF.